The source of this T cell receptor beta chain is a study of blood T cell repertoires in COVID-19 (dated by TCRdb to about 2020). The study in broad terms: The collaborator samples originated in the United States, Italy and Spain and spanned the acute and convalescent phases of COVID-19. The samples were drawn from two sources: the first 160 participants of the ongoing ImmuneRACE study, and 1,000 to 1,500 subjects contributed by 6 global collaborators. The material from the prospective study consisted of cDNA or gDNA derived from T cells, B-cell-depleted T cells, or PBMCs. The repertoires were released in a freely available public database intended as a resource for research on the immune response to SARS-CoV-2. Where HLA class I and class II types were available, the types were taken from metadata supplied by the sample provider, not from assay-based typing. A de-identified subject ID, COVID-19 status, age in years and sex were almost always included in the sample metadata. Deeply sampled blood TCRbeta repertoires from subjects exposed to, actively infected with, or recovered from COVID-19 were included in the dataset.

Each collaborating institution followed its own protocols to collect whole blood in K2EDTA tubes. For TCRbeta analysis, collaborators shipped samples in one of three forms: frozen whole blood, isolated PBMCs, or DNA extracted from either of those sample types. The immunoSEQ Assay, a bias-controlled multiplex PCR, was used to amplify TCRbeta CDR3 regions from genomic DNA. Per the authors' processing: The number of nucleated cells in each sample was estimated from the amplification of reference gene primers within the assay. To quantify the absolute abundance of each unique TCRbeta CDR3 rearrangement, sequence reads were collapsed and filtered. For each sample, productive Simpson clonality was calculated by taking the square root of Simpson's diversity index across productive rearrangements. Not all clones reach the TCRdb copy of this immuneACCESS table, which keeps in-frame sequences only. Checked studies attribute under half of the gap to unresolved V genes and leave the rest unexplained. The DNA gave D and trimming, while V, J and clone size come from that table. Present in this sample are under 350,000 clones, 85% of which were seen just once. The ten largest clones add up to about an eighth of the sample.

Results and caveats for the whole study, not just this receptor: Clinical and demographic metadata were provided uncurated, with the amount varying by source and participant.

Regarding this clone: The antigen this receptor binds is unknown. It has no much larger one-base neighbor in the sample; base qualities were not kept.

Sequenced sample: peripheral blood. This receptor was taken from a human donor in a cohort sampled during active COVID-19.

The DNA sequence follows: TGTGCCAGCAGTGAAATTGGAGTTTGGGAGCAGTACTTC. This encodes CASSEIGVWEQYF. This sequence uses TRBV2 and TRBJ2-7, with no reliable assignment of the D segment. Counted from cysteine to phenylalanine, this CDR3 has 13 amino acids. Just the 39-base CDR3 DNA is kept, in frame starting at base 1. Trimming at the junction amounts to 2 bases on V and 7 bases on J, and the germline ends lie 12 bases apart. The CDR1 and CDR2 encoded by the germline V gene are SNHLY and FYNNEI. Supplemented by the reference TRBV2 and TRBJ2-7 proteins around the CDR3, the complete variable domain is EPEVTQTPSHQVTQMGQEVILRCVPISNHLYFYWYRQILGQKVEFLVSFYNNEISEKSEIFDDQFSVERPDGSNFTLKIRSTKLEDSAMYFCASSEIGVWEQYFGPGTRLTVT.